The present T cell receptor beta chain was sequenced within a study of response to subunit inactivated influenza vaccine. The CDR3 covers 12 residues. The germline V gene has CDR1 SGHTA and CDR2 FQGNSA. The ends were cut back, 2 bases at V and 7 bases at J, with 8 bases in the middle. TCRdb reprocessed the RT-PCR reads via MiXCR and lists one record per CDR3 protein. The sample lists roughly 170,000 distinct CDR3 sequences, around 9% occurring once. The sequence derives from a man in his forties or fifties who received an inactivated influenza vaccine. V and J are TRBV7-2 and TRBJ1-2; D ambiguous. The sequencing here drew on non-naive T cells sorted from PBMCs, taken on the day of vaccination. The CDR3 protein is CASSLMGSGYTF. The CDR3 nucleotides are TGTGCCAGCAGCTTAATGGGCTCTGGCTACACCTTC.